This TCR beta chain was captured in a study of T cell responses to AZD1222 COVID-19 vaccine. In the case of this clone: The antigen remains undetermined.

This CDR3 contains 13 residues. Germline CDR1 is SGHAT and CDR2 is FQNNGV. V dropped 0 bases and J dropped 11 bases, with 11 bases sitting between them. Study-wide findings and caveats: Clonal diversity was possibly underestimated, and white British individuals and females predominated among donors. There were repertoire samples only from the period after the peak T cell response. The study found Spike-specific TCR breadth and depth rose after two AZD1222 doses.

TCRdb's table, derived via immunoSEQ multiplex PCR, lists solely in-frame clones and lacks some. This sample carries approximately 150,000 clones, roughly 91% of them seen once, and the ten largest clones take under 1.5%. The receptor was isolated from an adult in good health. The chain links TRBV11-2 to TRBJ2-1; D ambiguous. The sequenced sample was peripheral blood, obtained on day 0 of AZD1222 vaccination. In DNA, the CDR3 is TGTGCCAGCAGCTTAGAGTCTAGACTGAAGCAGTTCTTC. Amino acids: CASSLESRLKQFF.